The clone carrying this TCR beta chain has just a few counts. The antigen is not known. The sample comes from a study of blood T cells in healthy people across ages. Ranging in age from roughly 6 to 90, the donors were healthy Caucasian individuals from Russia. A sample-barcoded 5' primer and a J-beta primer mix were used in a second PCR of roughly 6 to 12 cycles. TCRdb re-called the 5' RACE reads with MiXCR, one entry per CDR3 protein. The data show 1.5 million to 2 million distinct CDR3 sequences, about 32% seen once. Study-level points and caveats: Higher diversity and more naive CD4+ cells were features of long-lived donors, compared to aged donors.

Sequencing was carried out using blood. The source is a woman aged 25 to 39 in good health.

CDR3 sequence reads: CASSPGLEDGYTF. The CDR3 DNA sequence: TGTGCCAGCAGTCCCGGGTTGGAGGATGGCTACACCTTC. The chain uses TRBV2 and TRBJ1-2; D ambiguous. Looked up from germline, CDR1 is SNHLY and CDR2 is FYNNEI. V was shortened by 5 bases and J by 6 bases, with 13 bases between the two germline ends. CDR3 length equals 13 residues.